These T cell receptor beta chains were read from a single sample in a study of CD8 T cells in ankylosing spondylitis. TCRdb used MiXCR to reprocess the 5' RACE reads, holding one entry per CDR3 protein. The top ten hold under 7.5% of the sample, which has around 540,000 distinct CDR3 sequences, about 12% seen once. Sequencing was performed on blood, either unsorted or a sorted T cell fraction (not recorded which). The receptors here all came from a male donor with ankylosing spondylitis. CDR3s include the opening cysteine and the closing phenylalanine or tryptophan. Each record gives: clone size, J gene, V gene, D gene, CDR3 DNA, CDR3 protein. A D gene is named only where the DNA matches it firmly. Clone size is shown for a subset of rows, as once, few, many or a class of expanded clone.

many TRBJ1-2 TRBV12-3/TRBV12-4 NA TGTGCCAGCAGTGAGACCACAGGCTACACCTTC CASSETTGYTF
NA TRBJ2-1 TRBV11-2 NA TGTGCCAGCAGCTGGAGGACGGATTACAATGAGCAGTTCTTC CASSWRTDYNEQFF
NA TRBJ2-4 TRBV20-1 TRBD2 TGCAGTGCTAGAGATCCACTAGCGGGAGGTGGGAACATTCAGTACTTC CSARDPLAGGGNIQYF
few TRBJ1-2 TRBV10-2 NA TGCGCCAGCAGTGAGACCGGAGGTGGCTACACCTTC CASSETGGGYTF
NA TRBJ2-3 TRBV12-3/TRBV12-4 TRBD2 TGTGCCACCAACCCAGCGGGAGGGCTCACAGATACGCAGTATTTT CATNPAGGLTDTQYF
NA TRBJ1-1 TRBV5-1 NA TGCGCCAGCAGCTTTCAGGACAGAGACACTGAAGCTTTCTTT CASSFQDRDTEAFF
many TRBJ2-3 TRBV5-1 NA TGTGCCAGCAGTTTGACATCGGGCACAGATACGCAGTATTTT CASSLTSGTDTQYF
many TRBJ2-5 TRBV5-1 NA TGCGCCAGCAACACCGGTCCTGGGGCAGAGACCCAGTACTTC CASNTGPGAETQYF
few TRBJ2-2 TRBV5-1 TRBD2 TGCGCCAGCAGCTTACCTAGCGGGGGCACCGGGGAGCTGTTTTTT CASSLPSGGTGELFF
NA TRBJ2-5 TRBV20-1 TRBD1 TGCAGTTACACCCCGTTACAGGGGGCCCAAGAGACCCAGTACTTC CSYTPLQGAQETQYF
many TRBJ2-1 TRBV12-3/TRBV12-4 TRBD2 TGTGCCAGCAGTGCGGGACTAGCGGAGTGGCAGCAGTTCTTC CASSAGLAEWQQFF
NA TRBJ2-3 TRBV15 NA TGTGCCACCAGCAGACAGACAGGGGAGGGAGATACGCAGTATTTT CATSRQTGEGDTQYF
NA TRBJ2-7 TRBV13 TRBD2 TGTGCCAGCAGCCTGGGTGGGCTGGAGGAGACGGGAGGTATTGGCTACAAGCAGTACTTC CASSLGGLEETGGIGYKQYF
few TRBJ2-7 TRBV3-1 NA TGTGCCAGCAGCCCCACCCTCTCCTACGAGCAGTACTTC CASSPTLSYEQYF
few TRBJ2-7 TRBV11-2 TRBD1 TGTGCCAGCAGCTTAACCCCCGGGACAGGGCCCTACGAGCAGTACTTC CASSLTPGTGPYEQYF
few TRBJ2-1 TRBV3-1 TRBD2 TGTGCCAGCAGCCAAGGTTTCTTAGCGGGGTACAATGAGCAGTTCTTC CASSQGFLAGYNEQFF
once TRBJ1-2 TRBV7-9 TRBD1 TGTGCCAGCAGCCCGGACAGGGGGAGGCACTATGGCTACACCTTC CASSPDRGRHYGYTF
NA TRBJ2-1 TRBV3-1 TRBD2 TGTGCCAGCAGCCAAGATCGGGGGACTAGCGGCTTAGATGAGCAGTTCTTC CASSQDRGTSGLDEQFF
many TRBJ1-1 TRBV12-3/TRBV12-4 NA TGTGCCAGCAGTTTACCCCGACAGGTGGGGACTGAAGCTTTCTTT CASSLPRQVGTEAFF
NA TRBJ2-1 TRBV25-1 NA TGTGCCACCTATAGCGGTTACAATGAGCAGTTCTTC CATYSGYNEQFF
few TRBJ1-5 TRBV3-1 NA TGTGCCAGCAGCCAAGAGGGACGTCGGCCCCAGCATTTT CASSQEGRRPQHF
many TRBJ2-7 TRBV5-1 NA TGCGCCAGCAGACCCGGGACAACTACCTACGAGCAGTACTTC CASRPGTTTYEQYF
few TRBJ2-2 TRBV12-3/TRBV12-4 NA TGTGCCAGCAGTTTAGTGGCAGGGAGGACCGGGGAGCTGTTTTTT CASSLVAGRTGELFF
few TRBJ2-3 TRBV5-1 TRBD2 TGCGCCAGCAGCTTGGGGACTAGTGCCCCTAGAGATACGCAGTATTTT CASSLGTSAPRDTQYF
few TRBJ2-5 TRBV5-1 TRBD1 TGCGCCAGCAGCTACACAGGACAGGTCCCAGAGACCCAGTACTTC CASSYTGQVPETQYF
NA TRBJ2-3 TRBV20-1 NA TGCAGTGCTAGCCCGGCAGGTGGCACAGATACGCAGTATTTT CSASPAGGTDTQYF
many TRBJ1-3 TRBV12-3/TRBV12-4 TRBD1 TGTGCCAGCAGTTGGACAGGGGACACCATATATTTT CASSWTGDTIYF
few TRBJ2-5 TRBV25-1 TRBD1 TGTGCCAGCAAGGGGGGACAGGGGTCCCACGACCAAGAGACCCAGTACTTC CASKGGQGSHDQETQYF
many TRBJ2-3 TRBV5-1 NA TGCGCCAGCAGCCCTGACTGGCCCACAGATACGCAGTATTTT CASSPDWPTDTQYF
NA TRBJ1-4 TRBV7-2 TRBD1 TGTGCCAGCACTAAGACAGGGGTCCATGAAAAACTGTTTTTT CASTKTGVHEKLFF
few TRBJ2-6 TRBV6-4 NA TGTGCCAGCAGTGAGGGGGCTGGGGCCAACGTCCTGACTTTC CASSEGAGANVLTF
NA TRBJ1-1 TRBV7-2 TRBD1 TGTGCCAGCAGCTCAGGGGGCGCGGCTGAAGCTTTCTTT CASSSGGAAEAFF
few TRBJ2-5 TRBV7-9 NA TGTGCCAGCAGCCCTGCTCAAGGGAGAGAGACCCAGTACTTC CASSPAQGRETQYF
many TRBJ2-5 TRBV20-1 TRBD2 TGCAGTGTGAACGTAGCGGGAGTGGGGGAGACCCAGTACTTC CSVNVAGVGETQYF
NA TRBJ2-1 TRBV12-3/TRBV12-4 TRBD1 TGTGCCAGCAGCCCCCACAGGGGATCAAACAATGAGCAGTTCTTC CASSPHRGSNNEQFF
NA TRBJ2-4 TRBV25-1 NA TGTGCCAGCAGTGATAGTAGGTCCTTTCGATCCAAAAACATTCAGTACTTC CASSDSRSFRSKNIQYF
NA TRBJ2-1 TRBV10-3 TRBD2 TGTGCCATCAGTGGAGGGCTAGCGGACTACAATGAGCAGTTCTTC CAISGGLADYNEQFF
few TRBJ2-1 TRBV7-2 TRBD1 TGTGCCAGCAGCTTAGTTGGAGGGACAGGGTACAATGAGCAGTTCTTC CASSLVGGTGYNEQFF
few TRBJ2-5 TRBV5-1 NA TGCGCCAGCAGCTGGGCCCACGCAGGACAAGAGACCCAGTACTTC CASSWAHAGQETQYF
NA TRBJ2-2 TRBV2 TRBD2 TGTGCCAGTGCCGGGACTAGGGGGACCGGGGAGCTGTTTTTT CASAGTRGTGELFF
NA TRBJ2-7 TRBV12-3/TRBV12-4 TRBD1 TGTGCCAGCAGTTTCGGCCAGGGGGATTCCTACGAGCAGTACTTC CASSFGQGDSYEQYF
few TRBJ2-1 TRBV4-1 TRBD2 TGCGCCAGCAGTCACTCCGGACTAGCGGGAGGATCTGAGCAGTTCTTC CASSHSGLAGGSEQFF
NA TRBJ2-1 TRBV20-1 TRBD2 TGCAGTGCTGTCCCTTCCGGGACTAGGCCTCAGAGTGAGCAGTTCTTC CSAVPSGTRPQSEQFF
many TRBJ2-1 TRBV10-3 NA TGTGCCATCAGTGAGATCAGGGGATCCCTTCCAAATGAGCAGTTCTTC CAISEIRGSLPNEQFF
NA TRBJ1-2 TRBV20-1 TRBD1 TGCAGTGCCCCTCGGACAGGGGGGGACTATGGCTACACCTTC CSAPRTGGDYGYTF
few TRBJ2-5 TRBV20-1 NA TGCAGTGCCAACCGAGCGGACACGTTCATCGAGGAGACCCAGTACTTC CSANRADTFIEETQYF
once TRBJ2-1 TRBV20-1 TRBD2 TGCAGTGCAAAACTAGCGGGATCGTCCAATGAGCAGTTCTTC CSAKLAGSSNEQFF
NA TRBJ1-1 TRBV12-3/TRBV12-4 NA TGTGCCAGCAGTTTAGGGGACACGAACACTGAAGCTTTCTTT CASSLGDTNTEAFF
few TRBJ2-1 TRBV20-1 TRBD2 TGCAGTGCTGCCCTGGGCGCAAGCGGGAGCCATGAGCAGTTCTTC CSAALGASGSHEQFF
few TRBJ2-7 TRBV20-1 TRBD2 TGCAGTGCTAGTGGTAGCGGGGACCTCTACGAGCAGTACTTC CSASGSGDLYEQYF
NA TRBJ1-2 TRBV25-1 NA TGTGCCAGCAATCCGCCGGGGGACTACTATGGCTACACCTTC CASNPPGDYYGYTF
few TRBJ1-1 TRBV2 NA TGTGCCAGCAGTGAAAGACGGGGTGAGGTAGCTTTCTTT CASSERRGEVAFF
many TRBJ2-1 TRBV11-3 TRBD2 TGTGCCAGCAGCGGTAGCCCAGGACTAGCTGGCAATGAGCAGTTCTTC CASSGSPGLAGNEQFF
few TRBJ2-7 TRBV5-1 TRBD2 TGCGCCAGCAGCTTAACGGGACTAGCGGGAGAGGAGCAGTACTTC CASSLTGLAGEEQYF
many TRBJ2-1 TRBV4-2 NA TGTGCCAGCAGCCAAGGGGCGGGAACGAATGAGCAGTTCTTC CASSQGAGTNEQFF